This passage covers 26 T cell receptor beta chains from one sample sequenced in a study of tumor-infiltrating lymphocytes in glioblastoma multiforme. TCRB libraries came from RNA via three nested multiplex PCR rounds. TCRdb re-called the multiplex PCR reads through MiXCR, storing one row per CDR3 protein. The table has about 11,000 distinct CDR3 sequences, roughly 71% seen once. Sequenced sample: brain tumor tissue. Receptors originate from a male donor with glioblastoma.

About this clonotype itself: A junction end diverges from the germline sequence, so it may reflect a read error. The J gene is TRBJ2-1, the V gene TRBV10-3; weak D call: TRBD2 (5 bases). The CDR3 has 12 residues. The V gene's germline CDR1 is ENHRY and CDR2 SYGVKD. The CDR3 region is CAIRAASNGQFF. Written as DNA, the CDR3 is TGTGCCATCAGAGCGGCCAGCAATGGGCAGTTCTTC.

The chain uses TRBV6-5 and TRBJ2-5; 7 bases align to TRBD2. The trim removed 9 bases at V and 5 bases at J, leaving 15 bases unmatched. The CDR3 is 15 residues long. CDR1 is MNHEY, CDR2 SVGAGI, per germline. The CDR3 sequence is CASRKSGMRGETQYF. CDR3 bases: TGTGCCAGTAGAAAGAGCGGGATGAGGGGTGAGACCCAGTACTTC.

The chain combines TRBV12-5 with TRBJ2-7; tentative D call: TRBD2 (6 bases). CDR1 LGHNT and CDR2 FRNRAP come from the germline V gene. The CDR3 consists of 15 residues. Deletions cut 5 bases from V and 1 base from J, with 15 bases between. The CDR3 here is CASGPQSSASYEQYF. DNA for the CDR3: TGTGCTAGTGGTCCACAGTCTAGCGCATCCTACGAGCAGTACTTC.

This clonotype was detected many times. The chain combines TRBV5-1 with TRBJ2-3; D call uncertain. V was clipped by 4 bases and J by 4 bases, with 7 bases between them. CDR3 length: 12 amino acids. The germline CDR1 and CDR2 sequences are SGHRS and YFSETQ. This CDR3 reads CASSRASDTQYF. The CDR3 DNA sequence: TGCGCCAGCAGCCGGGCCTCAGATACGCAGTATTTT. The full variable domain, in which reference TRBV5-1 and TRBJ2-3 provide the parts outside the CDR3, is KAGVTQTPRYLIKTRGQQVTLSCSPISGHRSVSWYQQTPGQGLQFLFEYFSETQRNKGNFPGRFSGRQFSNSRSEMNVSTLELGDSALYLCASSRASDTQYFGPGTRLTVL.

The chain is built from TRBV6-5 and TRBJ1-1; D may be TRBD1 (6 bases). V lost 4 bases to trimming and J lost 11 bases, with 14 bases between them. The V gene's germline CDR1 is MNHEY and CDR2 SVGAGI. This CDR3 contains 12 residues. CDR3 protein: CASSFTGTGAFF. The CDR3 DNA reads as TGTGCCAGCAGTTTCACAGGGACTGGGGCTTTCTTT.

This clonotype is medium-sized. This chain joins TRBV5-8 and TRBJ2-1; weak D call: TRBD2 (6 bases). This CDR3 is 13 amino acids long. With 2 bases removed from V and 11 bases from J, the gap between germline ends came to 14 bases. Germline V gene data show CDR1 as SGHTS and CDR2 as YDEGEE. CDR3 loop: CASSFGPGRKQFF. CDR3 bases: TGTGCCAGCAGCTTCGGCCCGGGGAGGAAGCAGTTCTTC.

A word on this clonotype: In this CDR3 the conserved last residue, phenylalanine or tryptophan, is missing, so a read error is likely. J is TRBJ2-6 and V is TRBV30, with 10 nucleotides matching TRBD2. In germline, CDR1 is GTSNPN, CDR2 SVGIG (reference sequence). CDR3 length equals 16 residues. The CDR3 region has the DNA TGTACCTGGACTAGCGGATTAAGCTCTGGGGCCAACGTCCTGACTCTC. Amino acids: CTWTSGLSSGANVLTL.

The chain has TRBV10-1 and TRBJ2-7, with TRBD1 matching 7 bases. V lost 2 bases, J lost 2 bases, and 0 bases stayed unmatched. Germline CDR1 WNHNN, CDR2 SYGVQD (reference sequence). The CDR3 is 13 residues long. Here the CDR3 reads CASSEGQAYEQYF. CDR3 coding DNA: TGCGCCAGCAGTGAGGGACAGGCCTACGAGCAGTACTTC.

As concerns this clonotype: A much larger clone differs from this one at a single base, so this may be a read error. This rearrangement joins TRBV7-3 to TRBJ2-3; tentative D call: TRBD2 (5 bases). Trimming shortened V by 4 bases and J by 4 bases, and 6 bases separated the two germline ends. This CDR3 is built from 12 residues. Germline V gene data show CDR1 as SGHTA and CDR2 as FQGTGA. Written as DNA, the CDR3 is TGTGCCAGCAGCTCTAGCTCAGATACGCAGTATTTT. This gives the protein CASSSSSDTQYF.

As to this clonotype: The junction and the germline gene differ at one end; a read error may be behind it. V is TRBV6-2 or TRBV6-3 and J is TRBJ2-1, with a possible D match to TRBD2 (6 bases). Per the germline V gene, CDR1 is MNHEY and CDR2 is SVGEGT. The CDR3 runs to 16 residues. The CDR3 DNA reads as TGTGCCAGCAGATACTCAGGCGGGGCTCTTTATAATGAGCAGTTCTTC. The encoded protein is CASRYSGGALYNEQFF.

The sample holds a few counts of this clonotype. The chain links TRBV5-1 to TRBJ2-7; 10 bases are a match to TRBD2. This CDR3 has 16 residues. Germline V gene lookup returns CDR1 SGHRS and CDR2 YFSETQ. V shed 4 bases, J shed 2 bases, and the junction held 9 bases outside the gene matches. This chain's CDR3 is CASSRRTSGSTYEQYF. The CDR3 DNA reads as TGCGCCAGCAGCAGGAGGACTAGCGGTAGTACCTACGAGCAGTACTTC.

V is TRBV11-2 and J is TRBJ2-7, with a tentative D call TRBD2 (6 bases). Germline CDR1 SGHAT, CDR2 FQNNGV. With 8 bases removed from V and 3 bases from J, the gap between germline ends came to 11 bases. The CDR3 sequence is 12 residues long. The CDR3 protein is CASRGFDYEQYF. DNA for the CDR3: TGTGCCAGCCGGGGGTTCGACTACGAGCAGTACTTC. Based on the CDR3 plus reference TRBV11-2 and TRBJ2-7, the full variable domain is EAGVAQSPRYKIIEKRQSVAFWCNPISGHATLYWYQQILGQGPKLLIQFQNNGVVDDSQLPKDRFSAERLKGVDSTLKIQPAKLEDSAVYLCASRGFDYEQYFGPGTRLTVT.

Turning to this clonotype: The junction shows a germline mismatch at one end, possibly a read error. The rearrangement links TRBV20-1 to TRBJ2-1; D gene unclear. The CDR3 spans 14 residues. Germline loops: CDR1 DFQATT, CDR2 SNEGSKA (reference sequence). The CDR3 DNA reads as TGCAATGCTAGAGATGAGGCAAGGCTGTATGAGCAGTCCTTC. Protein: CNARDEARLYEQSF.

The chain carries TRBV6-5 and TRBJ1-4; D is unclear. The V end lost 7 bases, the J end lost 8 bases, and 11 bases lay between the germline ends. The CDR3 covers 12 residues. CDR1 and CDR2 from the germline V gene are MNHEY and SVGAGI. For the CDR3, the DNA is TGTGCCAGCAAGGCAGGACCCGAAAAACTGTTTTTT. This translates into CASKAGPEKLFF.

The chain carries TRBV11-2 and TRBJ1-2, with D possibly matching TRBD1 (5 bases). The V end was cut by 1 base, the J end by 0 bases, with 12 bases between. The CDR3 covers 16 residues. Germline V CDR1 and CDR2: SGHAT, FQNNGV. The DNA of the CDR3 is TGTGCCAGCAGCTTAGTCGGGACGGAGGCTAACTATGGCTACACCTTC. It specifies CASSLVGTEANYGYTF.

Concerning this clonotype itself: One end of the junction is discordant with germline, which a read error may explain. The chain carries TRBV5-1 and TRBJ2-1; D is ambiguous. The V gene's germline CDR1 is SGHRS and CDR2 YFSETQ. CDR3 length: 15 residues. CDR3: CASSLAGQCRNEQFF. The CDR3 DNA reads TGCGCCAGCAGCTTGGCCGGTCAGTGTAGGAATGAGCAGTTTTTC. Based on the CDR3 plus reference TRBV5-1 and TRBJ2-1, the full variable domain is KAGVTQTPRYLIKTRGQQVTLSCSPISGHRSVSWYQQTPGQGLQFLFEYFSETQRNKGNFPGRFSGRQFSNSRSEMNVSTLELGDSALYLCASSLAGQCRNEQFFGPGTRLTVL.

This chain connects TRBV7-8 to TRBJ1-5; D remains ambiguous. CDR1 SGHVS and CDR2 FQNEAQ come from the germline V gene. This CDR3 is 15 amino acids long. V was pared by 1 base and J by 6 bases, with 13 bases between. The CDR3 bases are TGTGCCAGCAGCTTAGGGTTGGGGTTCATTCAGCCCCAGCATTTT. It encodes CASSLGLGFIQPQHF.

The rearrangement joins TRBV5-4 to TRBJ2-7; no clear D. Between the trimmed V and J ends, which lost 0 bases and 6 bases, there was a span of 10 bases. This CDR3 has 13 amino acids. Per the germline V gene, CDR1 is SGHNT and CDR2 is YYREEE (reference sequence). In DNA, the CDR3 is TGTGCCAGCAGCTTGGGACCCCCAGGCGAGCAGTACTTC. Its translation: CASSLGPPGEQYF. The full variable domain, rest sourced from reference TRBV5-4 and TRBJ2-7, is ETGVTQSPTHLIKTRGQQVTLRCSSQSGHNTVSWYQQALGQGPQFIFQYYREEENGRGNFPPRFSGLQFPNYSSELNVNALELDDSALYLCASSLGPPGEQYFGPGTRLTVT.

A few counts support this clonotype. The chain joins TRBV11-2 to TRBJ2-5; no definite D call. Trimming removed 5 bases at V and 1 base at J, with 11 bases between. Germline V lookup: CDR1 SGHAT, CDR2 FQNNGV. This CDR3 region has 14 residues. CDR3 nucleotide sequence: TGTGCCAGCAGCCCGACCCGAGGCCAAGAGACCCAGTACTTC. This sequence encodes CASSPTRGQETQYF.

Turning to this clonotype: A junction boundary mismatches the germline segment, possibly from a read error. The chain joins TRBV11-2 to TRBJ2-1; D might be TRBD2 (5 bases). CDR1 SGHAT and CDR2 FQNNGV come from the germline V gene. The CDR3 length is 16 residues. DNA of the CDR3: TGTGCCAGCAGCTCCCCGTCTAGTGGGAGCGGCAATGAGCAACTCTTC. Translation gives CASSSPSSGSGNEQLF.

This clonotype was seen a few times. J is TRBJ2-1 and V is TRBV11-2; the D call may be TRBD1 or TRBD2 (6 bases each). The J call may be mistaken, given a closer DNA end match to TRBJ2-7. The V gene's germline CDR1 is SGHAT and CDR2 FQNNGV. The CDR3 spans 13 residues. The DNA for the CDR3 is TGTGCCAGCAGCTTAGATAGGGGGGACGAGCAGTACTTC. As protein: CASSLDRGDEQYF.

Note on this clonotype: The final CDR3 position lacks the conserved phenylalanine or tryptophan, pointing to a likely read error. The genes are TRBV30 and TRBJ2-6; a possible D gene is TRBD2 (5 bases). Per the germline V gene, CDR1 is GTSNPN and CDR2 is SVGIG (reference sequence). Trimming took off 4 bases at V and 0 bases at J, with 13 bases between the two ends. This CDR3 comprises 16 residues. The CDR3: CAWTSRLSSGANVLTI. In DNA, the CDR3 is TGTGCCTGGACTAGCAGATTAAGCTCTGGGGCCAACGTCCTGACTATC.

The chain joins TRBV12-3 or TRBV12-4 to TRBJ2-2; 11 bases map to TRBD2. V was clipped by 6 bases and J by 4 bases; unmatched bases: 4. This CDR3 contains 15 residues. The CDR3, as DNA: TGTGCCAGCAGCAAACTAGCGGGAGTCACCGGGGAGCTGTTTTTT. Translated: CASSKLAGVTGELFF.

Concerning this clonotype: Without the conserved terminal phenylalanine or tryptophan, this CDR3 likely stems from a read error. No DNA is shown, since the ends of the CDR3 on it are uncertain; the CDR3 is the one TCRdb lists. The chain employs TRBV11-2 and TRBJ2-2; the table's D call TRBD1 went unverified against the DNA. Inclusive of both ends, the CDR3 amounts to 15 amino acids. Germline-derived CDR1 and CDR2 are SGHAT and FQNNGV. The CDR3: CASNRRGLDTEELFL.

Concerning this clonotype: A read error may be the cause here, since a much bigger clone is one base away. CDR3 sequence: CASRSLTGNNQPQHF. In nucleotides, the CDR3 is TGTGCCAGTAGGTCTCTCACAGGGAACAATCAGCCCCAGCATTTT. The V gene is TRBV19, the J gene TRBJ1-5; possible D gene TRBD1, 6 bases. From germline, CDR1 is LNHDA and CDR2 SQIVND (reference sequence). V was pared by 6 bases and J by 3 bases, with 15 bases between. The CDR3 sequence is 15 residues long.

CDR3 in amino acids: CASSPVAGGYEQYF. The DNA for the CDR3 is TGTGCCAGCAGCCCCGTAGCGGGAGGGTACGAGCAGTACTTC. The genes are TRBV11-2 and TRBJ2-7; 11 bases line up with TRBD2. The V gene end was trimmed by 5 bases and the J gene end by 4 bases; junction bases not matched to a gene: 4. CDR1 and CDR2 (germline): SGHAT, FQNNGV. CDR3 size: 14 residues.